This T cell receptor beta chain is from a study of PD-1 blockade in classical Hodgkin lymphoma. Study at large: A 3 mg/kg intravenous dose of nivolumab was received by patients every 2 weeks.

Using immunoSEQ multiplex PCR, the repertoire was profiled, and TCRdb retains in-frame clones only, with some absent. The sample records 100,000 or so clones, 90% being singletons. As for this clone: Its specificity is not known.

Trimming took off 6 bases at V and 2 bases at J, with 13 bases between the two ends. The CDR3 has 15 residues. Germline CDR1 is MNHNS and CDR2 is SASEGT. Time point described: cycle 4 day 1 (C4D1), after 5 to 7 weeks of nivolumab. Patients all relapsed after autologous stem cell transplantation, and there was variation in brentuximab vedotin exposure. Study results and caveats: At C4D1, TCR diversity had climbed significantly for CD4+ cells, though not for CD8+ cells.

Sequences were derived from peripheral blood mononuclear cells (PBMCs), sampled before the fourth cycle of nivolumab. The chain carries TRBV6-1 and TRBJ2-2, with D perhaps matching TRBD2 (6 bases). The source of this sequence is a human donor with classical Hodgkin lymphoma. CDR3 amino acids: CASREGLYNTGELFF. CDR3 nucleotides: TGTGCCAGCAGGGAGGGACTCTACAACACCGGGGAGCTGTTTTTT.